This is a list of T cell receptor beta chains from one sample in a study of T cells in Graves' hyperthyroidism and ophthalmopathy. Via MiXCR, TCRdb re-called the multiplex PCR reads, giving one row per CDR3 protein. The sample lists some 370,000 distinct CDR3 sequences, roughly 13% occurring once. The sequenced sample consisted of blood. Receptors were obtained from a man aged 50 to 59 with Graves' ophthalmopathy. The conserved cysteine and the conserved F or W are not part of the CDR3 here. The order of the fields is V gene, J gene, CDR3 protein.

TRBV11-2	TRBJ1-5	ASSLEGVSNQPQH
TRBV9	TRBJ2-5	ASSVTGRQETQY
TRBV10-3	TRBJ1-5	AIAWGQGANQPQH
TRBV20-1	TRBJ2-1	SARDGRPGDEQF
TRBV20-1	TRBJ1-2	SARRQGRNYGYT
TRBV30	TRBJ1-2	AWDRNGYT
TRBV19	TRBJ2-7	ASSIGTGSYEQY
TRBV11-3	TRBJ2-7	ASSLIWGSLHEGEQY
TRBV5-1	TRBJ1-2	ASSYGDPLGYGYT
TRBV7-2	TRBJ2-7	ASSSVGGNSYEQY
TRBV29-1	TRBJ2-5	SVRDAGETQY
TRBV3-1	TRBJ1-1	ASSQGQNMNTEAF
TRBV11-1	TRBJ1-2	ASSNPDFYGYT
TRBV2	TRBJ1-4	ASRSRTQNEKLF